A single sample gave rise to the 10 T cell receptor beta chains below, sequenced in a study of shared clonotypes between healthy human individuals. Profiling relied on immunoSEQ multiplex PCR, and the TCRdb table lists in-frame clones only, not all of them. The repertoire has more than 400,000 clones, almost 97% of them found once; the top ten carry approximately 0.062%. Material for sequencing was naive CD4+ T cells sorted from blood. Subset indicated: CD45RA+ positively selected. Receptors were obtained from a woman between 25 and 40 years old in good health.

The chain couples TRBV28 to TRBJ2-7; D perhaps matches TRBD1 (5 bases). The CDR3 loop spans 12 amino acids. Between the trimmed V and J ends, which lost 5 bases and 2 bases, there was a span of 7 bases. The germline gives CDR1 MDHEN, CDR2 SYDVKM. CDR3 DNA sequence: TGTGCCAGCAGTGGGGCGCCCTACGAGCAGTACTTC. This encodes CASSGAPYEQYF.

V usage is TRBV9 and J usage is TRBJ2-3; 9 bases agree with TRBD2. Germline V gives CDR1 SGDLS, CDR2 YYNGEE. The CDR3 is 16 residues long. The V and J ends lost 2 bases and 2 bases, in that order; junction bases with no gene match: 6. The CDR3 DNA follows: TGTGCCAGCAGCGTTAGCGGGGGAGACCCCACAGATACGCAGTATTTT. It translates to CASSVSGGDPTDTQYF. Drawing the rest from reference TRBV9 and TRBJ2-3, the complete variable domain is DSGVTQTPKHLITATGQRVTLRCSPRSGDLSVYWYQQSLDQGLQFLIQYYNGEERAKGNILERFSAQQFPDLHSELNLSSLELGDSALYFCASSVSGGDPTDTQYFGPGTRLTVL.

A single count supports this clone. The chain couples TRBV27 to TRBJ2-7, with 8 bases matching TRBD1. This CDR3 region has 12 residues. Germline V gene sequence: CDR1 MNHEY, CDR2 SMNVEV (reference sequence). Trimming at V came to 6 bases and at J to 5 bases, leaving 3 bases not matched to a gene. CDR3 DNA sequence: TGTGCCAGCAGGTCGACAGGGGACGAGCAGTACTTC. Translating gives CASRSTGDEQYF.

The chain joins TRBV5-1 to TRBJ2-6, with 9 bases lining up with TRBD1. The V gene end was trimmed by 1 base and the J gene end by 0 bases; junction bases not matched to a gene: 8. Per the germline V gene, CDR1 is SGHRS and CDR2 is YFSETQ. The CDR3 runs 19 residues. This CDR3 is CASSLLPGQGFSGANVLTF. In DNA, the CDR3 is TGCGCCAGCAGCTTGCTACCGGGACAGGGATTCTCTGGGGCCAACGTCCTGACTTTC.

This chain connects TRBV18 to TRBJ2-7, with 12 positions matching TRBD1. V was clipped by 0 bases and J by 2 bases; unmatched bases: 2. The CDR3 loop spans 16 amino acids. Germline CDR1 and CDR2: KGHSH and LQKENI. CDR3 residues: CASSPPGTGGTYEQYF. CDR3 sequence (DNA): TGTGCCAGCTCACCACCCGGGACAGGGGGCACCTACGAGCAGTACTTC.

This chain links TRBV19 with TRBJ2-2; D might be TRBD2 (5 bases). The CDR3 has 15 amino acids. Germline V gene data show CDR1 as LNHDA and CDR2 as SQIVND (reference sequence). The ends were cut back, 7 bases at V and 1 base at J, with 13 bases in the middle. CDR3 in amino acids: CASTGWGLNTGELFF. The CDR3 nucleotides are TGTGCCAGTACGGGGTGGGGTCTGAACACCGGGGAGCTGTTTTTT.

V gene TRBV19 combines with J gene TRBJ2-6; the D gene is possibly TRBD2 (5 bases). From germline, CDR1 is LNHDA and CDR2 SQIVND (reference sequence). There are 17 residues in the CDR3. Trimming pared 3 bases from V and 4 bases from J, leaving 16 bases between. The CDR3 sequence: CASSMLAQPSGANVLTF. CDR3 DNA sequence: TGTGCCAGTAGTATGCTAGCACAACCTTCGGGGGCCAACGTCCTGACTTTC.

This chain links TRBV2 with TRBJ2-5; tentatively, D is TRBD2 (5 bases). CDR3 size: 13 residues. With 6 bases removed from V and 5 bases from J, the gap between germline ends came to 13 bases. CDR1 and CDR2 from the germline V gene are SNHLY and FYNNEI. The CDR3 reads CASRYLALETQYF. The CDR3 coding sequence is TGTGCCAGCAGGTATCTAGCTTTGGAGACCCAGTACTTC.

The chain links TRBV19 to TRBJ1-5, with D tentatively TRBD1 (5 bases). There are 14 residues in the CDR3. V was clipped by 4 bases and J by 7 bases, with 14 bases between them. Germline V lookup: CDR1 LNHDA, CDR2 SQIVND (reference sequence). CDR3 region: CASSTGYDNQPQHF. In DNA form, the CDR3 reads TGTGCCAGTAGTACAGGGTATGACAACCAGCCCCAGCATTTT.

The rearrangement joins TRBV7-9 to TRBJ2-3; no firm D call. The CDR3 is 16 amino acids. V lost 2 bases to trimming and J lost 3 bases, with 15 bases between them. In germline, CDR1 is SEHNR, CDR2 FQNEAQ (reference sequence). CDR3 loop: CASSLTSGRKTDTQYF. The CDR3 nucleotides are TGTGCCAGCAGCTTAACGTCAGGACGGAAGACAGATACGCAGTATTTT.